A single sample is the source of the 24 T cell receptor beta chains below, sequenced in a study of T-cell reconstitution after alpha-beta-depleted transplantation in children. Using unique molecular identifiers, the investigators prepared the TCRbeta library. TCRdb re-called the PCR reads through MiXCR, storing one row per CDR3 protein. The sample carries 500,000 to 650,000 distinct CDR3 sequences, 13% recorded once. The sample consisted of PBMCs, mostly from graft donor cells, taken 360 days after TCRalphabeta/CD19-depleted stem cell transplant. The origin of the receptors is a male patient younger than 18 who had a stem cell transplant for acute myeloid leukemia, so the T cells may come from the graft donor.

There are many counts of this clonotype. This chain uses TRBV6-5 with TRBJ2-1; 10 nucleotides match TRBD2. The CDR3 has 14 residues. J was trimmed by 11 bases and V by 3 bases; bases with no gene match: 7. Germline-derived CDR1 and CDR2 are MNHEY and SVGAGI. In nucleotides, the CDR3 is TGTGCCAGCAGTTATTCCTTACTAGCGGGAAAGCAGTTCTTC. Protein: CASSYSLLAGKQFF.

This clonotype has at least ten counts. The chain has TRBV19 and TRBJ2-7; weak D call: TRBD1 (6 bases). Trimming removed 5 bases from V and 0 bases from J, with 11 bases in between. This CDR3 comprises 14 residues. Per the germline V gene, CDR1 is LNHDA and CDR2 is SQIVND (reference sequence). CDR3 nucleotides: TGTGCCAGTAGTCCCGGCAGGGGCTCCTACGAGCAGTACTTC. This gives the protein CASSPGRGSYEQYF.

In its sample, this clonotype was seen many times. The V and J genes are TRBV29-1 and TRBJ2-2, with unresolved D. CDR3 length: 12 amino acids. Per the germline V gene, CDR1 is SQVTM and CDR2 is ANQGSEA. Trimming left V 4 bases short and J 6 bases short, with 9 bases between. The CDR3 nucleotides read TGCAGCGTTGCCAACGCGGCCGGGGAGCTGTTTTTT. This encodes CSVANAAGELFF.

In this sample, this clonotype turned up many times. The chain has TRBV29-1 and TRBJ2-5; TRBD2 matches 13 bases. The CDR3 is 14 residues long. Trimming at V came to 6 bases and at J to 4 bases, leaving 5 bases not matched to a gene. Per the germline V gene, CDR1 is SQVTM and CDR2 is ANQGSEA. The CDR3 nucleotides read TGCAGCGTCAGACTAGCGGGAGGTTTAGAGACCCAGTACTTC. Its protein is CSVRLAGGLETQYF.

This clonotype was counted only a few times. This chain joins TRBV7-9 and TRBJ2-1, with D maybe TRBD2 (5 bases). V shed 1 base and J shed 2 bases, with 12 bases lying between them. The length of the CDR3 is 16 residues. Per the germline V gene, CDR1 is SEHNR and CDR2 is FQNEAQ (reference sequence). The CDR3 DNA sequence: TGTGCCAGCAGCTTAGAGAGGGTGTCCCCCTACAATGAGCAGTTCTTC. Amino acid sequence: CASSLERVSPYNEQFF. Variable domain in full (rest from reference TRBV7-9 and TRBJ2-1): DTGVSQNPRHKITKRGQNVTFRCDPISEHNRLYWYRQTLGQGPEFLTYFQNEAQLEKSRLLSDRFSAERPKGSFSTLEIQRTEQGDSAMYLCASSLERVSPYNEQFFGPGTRLTVL.

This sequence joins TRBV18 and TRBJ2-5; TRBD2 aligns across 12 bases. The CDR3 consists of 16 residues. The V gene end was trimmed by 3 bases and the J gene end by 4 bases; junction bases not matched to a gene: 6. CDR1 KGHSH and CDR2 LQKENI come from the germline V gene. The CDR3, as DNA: TGTGCCAGCTCACCTCTAGCGGGAGGGATAAGAGAGACCCAGTACTTC. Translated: CASSPLAGGIRETQYF.

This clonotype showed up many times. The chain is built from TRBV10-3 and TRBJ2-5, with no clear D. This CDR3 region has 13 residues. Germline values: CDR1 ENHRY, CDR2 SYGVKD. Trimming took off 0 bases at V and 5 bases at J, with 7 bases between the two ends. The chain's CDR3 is CAISESQSETQYF. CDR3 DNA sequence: TGTGCCATCAGTGAGTCACAGAGCGAGACCCAGTACTTC.

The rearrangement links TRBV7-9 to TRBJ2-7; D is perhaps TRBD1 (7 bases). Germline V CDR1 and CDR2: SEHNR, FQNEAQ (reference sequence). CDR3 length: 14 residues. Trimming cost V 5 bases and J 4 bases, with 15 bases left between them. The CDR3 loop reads CASSPWRGRYEQYF. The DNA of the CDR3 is TGTGCCAGCAGCCCATGGAGGGGGCGGTACGAGCAGTACTTC.

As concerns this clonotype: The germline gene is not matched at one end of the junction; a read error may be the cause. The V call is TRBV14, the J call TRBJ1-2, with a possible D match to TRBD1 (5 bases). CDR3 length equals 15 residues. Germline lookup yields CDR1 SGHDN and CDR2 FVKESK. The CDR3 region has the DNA TGTGCCCGCAGCCAGATTCGGGGACCAAACTATGGCTACACCTTC. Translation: CARSQIRGPNYGYTF.

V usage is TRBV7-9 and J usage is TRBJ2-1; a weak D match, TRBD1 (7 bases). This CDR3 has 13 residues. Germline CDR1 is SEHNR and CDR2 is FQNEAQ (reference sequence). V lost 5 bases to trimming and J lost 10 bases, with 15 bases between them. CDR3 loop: CASSRNQGGEQFF. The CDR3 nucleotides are TGTGCCAGCAGCCGCAATCAGGGGGGCGAGCAGTTCTTC.

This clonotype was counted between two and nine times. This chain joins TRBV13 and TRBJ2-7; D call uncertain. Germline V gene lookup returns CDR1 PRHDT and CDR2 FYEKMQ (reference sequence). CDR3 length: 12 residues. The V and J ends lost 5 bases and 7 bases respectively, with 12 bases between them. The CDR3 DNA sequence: TGTGCCAGCAGCCAGGACGCATTGGAGCAGTACTTC. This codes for CASSQDALEQYF.

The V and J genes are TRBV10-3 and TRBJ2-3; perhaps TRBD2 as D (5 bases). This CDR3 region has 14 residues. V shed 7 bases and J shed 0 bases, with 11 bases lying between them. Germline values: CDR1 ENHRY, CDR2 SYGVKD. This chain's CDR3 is CAITEGVSTDTQYF. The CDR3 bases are TGTGCCATCACCGAGGGAGTTAGCACAGATACGCAGTATTTT.

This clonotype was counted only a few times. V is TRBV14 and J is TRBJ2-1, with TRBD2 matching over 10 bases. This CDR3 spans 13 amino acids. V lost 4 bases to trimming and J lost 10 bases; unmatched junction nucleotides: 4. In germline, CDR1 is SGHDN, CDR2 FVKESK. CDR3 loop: CASSLLLAGEQFF. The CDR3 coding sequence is TGTGCCAGCAGCCTCTTACTAGCGGGGGAGCAGTTCTTC.

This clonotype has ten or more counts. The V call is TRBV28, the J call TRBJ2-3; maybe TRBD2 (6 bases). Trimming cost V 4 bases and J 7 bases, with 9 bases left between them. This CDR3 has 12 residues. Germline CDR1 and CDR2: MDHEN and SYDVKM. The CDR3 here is CASSSAGYTQYF. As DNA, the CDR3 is TGTGCCAGCAGTTCCGCGGGGTATACGCAGTATTTT.

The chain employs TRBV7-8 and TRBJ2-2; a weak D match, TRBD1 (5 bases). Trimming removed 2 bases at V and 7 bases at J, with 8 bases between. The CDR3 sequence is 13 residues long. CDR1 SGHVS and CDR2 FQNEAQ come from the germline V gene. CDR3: CASSLQGHGELFF. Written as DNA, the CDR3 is TGTGCCAGCAGCTTACAGGGTCACGGGGAGCTGTTTTTT.

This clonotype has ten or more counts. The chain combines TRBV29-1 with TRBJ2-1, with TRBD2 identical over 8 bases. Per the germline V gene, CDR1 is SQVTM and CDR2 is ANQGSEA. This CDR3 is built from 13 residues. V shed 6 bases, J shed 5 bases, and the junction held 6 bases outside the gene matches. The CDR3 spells CSVRSGMDNEQFF. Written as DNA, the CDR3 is TGCAGCGTCCGTAGCGGGATGGACAATGAGCAGTTCTTC.

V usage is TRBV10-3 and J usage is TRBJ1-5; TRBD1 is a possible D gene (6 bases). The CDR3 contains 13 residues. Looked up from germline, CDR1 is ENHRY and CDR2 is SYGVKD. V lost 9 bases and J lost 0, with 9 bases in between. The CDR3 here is CAINRDSNQPQHF. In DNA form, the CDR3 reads TGTGCCATAAACAGGGATAGCAATCAGCCCCAGCATTTT.

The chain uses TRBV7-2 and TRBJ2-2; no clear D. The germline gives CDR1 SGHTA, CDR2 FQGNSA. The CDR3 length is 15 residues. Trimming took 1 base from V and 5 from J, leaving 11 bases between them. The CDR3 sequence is CASSLGTPGTGELFF. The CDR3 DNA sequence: TGTGCCAGCAGCTTAGGGACCCCTGGGACCGGGGAGCTGTTTTTT.

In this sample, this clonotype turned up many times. In DNA, the CDR3 is TGTGCCAGCAGTTTTGGACAGGGCGGGGTCTACAATGAGCAGTTCTTC. Translated: CASSFGQGGVYNEQFF. The rearrangement links TRBV12-3 or TRBV12-4 to TRBJ2-1; 8 nucleotides line up with TRBD1. The CDR3 has 16 residues. The V gene end was trimmed by 3 bases and the J gene end by 3 bases; junction bases not matched to a gene: 7.

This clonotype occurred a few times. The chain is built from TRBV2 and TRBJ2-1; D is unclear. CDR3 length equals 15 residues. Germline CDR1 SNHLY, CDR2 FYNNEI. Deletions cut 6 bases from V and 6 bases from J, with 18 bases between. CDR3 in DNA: TGTGCCAGCAGCTTGGGATTTCTAAAGGGCAATGAGCAGTTCTTC. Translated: CASSLGFLKGNEQFF.

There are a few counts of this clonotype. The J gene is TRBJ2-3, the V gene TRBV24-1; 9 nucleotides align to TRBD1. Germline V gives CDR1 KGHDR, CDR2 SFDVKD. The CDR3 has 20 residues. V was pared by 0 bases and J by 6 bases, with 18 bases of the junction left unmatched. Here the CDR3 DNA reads TGTGCCACCAGTGATTTGCAACCGACCCCCACAGGGGGCGAGTCCGATACGCAGTATTTT. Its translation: CATSDLQPTPTGGESDTQYF.

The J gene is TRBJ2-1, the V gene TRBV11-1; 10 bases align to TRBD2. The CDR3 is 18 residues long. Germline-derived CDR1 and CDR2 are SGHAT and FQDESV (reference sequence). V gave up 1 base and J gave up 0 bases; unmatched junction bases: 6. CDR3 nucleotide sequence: TGTGCCAGCAGCTTAGGGGGGATAGCGGGAGGCTCCTACAATGAGCAGTTCTTC. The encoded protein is CASSLGGIAGGSYNEQFF.

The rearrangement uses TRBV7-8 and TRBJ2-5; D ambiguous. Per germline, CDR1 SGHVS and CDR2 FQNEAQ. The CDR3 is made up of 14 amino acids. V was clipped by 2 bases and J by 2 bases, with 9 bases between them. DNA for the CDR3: TGTGCCAGCAGCTTATTCCAATTGCAAGAGACCCAGTACTTC. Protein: CASSLFQLQETQYF.

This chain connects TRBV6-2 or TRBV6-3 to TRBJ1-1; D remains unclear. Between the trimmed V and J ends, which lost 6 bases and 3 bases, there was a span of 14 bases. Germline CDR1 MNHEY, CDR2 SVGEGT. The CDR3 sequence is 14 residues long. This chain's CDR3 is CASSSARWDTEAFF. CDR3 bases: TGTGCCAGCAGCTCCGCGAGATGGGACACTGAAGCTTTCTTT.